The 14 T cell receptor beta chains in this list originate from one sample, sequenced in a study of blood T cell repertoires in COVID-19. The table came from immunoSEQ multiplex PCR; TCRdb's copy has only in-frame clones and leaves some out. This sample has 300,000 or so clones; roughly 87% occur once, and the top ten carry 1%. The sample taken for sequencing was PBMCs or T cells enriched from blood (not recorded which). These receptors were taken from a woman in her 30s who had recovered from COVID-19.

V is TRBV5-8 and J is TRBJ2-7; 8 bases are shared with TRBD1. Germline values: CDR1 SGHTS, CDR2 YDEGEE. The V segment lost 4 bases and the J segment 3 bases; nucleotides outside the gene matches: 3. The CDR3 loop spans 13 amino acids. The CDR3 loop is CASSRTGNYEQYF. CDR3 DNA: TGTGCCAGCAGCCGGACAGGGAACTACGAGCAGTACTTC.

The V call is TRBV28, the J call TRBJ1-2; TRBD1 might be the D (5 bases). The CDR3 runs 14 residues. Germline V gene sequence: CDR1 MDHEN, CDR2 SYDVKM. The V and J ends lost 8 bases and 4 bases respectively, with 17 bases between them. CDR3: CASFYAGGPYGYTF. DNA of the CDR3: TGTGCCAGCTTCTACGCCGGGGGTCCCTATGGCTACACCTTC.

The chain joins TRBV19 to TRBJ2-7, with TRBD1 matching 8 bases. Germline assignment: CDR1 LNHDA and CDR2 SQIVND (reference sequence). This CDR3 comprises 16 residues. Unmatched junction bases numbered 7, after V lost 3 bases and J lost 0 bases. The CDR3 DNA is TGTGCCAGTAGTATCCGTGCAGGGGGCCCCTCCTACGAGCAGTACTTC. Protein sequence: CASSIRAGGPSYEQYF.

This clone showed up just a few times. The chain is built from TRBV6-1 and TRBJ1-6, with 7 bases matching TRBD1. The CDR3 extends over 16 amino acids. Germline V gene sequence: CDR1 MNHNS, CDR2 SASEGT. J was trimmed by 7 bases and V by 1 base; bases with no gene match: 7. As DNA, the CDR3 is TGTGCCAGCAGTGAAGATCGGCCAGGGGGAAATTCACCCCTCCACTTT. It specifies CASSEDRPGGNSPLHF.

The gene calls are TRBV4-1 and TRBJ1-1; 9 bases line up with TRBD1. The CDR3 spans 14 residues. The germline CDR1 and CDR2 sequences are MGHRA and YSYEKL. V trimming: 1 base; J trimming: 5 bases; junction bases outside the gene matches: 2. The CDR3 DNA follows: TGCGCCAGCAGCCAAGGGACAGGGGTGACTGAAGCTTTCTTT. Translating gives CASSQGTGVTEAFF.

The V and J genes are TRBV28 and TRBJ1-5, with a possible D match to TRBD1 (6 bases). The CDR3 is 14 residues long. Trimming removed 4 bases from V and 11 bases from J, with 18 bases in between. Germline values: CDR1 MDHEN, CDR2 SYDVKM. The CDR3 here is CASSSDRRLRAQHF. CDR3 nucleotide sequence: TGTGCCAGCAGTTCAGACAGGAGGCTGAGGGCCCAGCATTTT.

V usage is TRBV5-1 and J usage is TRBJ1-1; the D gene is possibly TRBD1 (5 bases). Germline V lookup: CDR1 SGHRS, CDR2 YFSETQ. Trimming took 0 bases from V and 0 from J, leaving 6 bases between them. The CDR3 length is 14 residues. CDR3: CASSLEGLNTEAFF. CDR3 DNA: TGCGCCAGCAGCTTGGAGGGGTTGAACACTGAAGCTTTCTTT. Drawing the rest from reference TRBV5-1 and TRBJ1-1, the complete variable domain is KAGVTQTPRYLIKTRGQQVTLSCSPISGHRSVSWYQQTPGQGLQFLFEYFSETQRNKGNFPGRFSGRQFSNSRSEMNVSTLELGDSALYLCASSLEGLNTEAFFGQGTRLTVV.

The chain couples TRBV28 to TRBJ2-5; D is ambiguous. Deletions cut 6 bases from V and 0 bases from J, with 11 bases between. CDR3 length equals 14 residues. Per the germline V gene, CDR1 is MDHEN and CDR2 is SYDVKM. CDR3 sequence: CASSPDKYQETQYF. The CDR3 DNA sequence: TGTGCCAGCAGCCCTGACAAGTACCAAGAGACCCAGTACTTC.

The CDR3 region has the DNA TGTGCCAGCAAAGATCGAGGGGGCCACGAGCAGTACTTC. Translating it yields CASKDRGGHEQYF. The chain couples TRBV6-5 to TRBJ2-7; 7 bases align to TRBD1. The CDR3 is 13 amino acids. J gave up 5 bases and V 7 bases, and 8 bases lay outside the gene matches. From germline, CDR1 is MNHEY and CDR2 SVGAGI.

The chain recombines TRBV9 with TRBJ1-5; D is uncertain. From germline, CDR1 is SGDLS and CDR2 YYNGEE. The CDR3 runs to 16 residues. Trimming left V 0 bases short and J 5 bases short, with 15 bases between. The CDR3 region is CASSVEPGEGYQPQHF. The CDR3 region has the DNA TGTGCCAGCAGCGTAGAACCCGGGGAGGGTTATCAGCCCCAGCATTTT.

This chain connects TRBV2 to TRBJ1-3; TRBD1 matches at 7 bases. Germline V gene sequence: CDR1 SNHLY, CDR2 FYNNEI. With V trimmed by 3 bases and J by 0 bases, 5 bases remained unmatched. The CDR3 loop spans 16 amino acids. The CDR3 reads CASSDDRARSGNTIYF. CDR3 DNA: TGTGCCAGCAGTGACGACAGGGCCCGCTCTGGAAACACCATATATTTT.

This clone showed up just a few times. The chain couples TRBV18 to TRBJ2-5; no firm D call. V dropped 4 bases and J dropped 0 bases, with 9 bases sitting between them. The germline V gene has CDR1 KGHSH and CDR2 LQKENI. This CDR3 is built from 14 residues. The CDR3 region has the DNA TGTGCCAGCTCACTTAGGAGATACCAAGAGACCCAGTACTTC. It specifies CASSLRRYQETQYF.

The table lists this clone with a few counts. Written as DNA, the CDR3 is TGCAGCGTTGTGAGGGACAGGACGAACACTGAAGCTTTCTTT. It is translated as CSVVRDRTNTEAFF. V and J are TRBV29-1 and TRBJ1-1, with TRBD1 matching 8 bases. CDR3 length: 14 residues. CDR1 and CDR2 (germline): SQVTM, ANQGSEA. V gave up 4 bases and J gave up 1 base; unmatched junction bases: 5.

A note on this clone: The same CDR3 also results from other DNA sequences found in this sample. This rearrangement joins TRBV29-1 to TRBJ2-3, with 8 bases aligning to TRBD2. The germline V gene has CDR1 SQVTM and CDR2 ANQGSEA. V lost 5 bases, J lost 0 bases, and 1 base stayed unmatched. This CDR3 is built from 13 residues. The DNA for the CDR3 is TGCAGCGTTCGGGGGGGAAGCACAGATACGCAGTATTTT. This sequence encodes CSVRGGSTDTQYF.